This T cell receptor (beta chain) was profiled in a study of cytomegalovirus exposure and HLA in healthy donors. Across the study: In an early release, HLA-typed donors contributed 80 million to 95 million unique TCR sequences. Findings of the study overall: Association of a missense DCLRE1C variant with TCR beta V- and J-gene trimming was reported in a later analysis. There were several of the most significant clusters that appeared linked to common viral pathogens in a later analysis.

13 Jbeta primers and 60 Vbeta primers were used for the PCR. This table comes from immunoSEQ multiplex PCR, and its TCRdb copy is limited to in-frame clones, with some not included. There are roughly 99,000 clones in the sample; about 74% occur only once, and over 15% lies in the top ten. This clone was picked up a small number of times. Its specificity is unknown. This CDR3 is 12 amino acids long. Germline CDR1 reads SNHLY; CDR2 reads FYNNEI. V shed 6 bases, J shed 4 bases, and the junction held 1 base outside the gene matches. Specimen: PBMCs. This TCR came from a man between 60 and 75 years old in good health and CMV-seropositive. The chain uses TRBV2 and TRBJ1-2; 8 bases are a match to TRBD1. For the CDR3, the DNA is TGTGCCAGCAGGGACAGGGTCTATGGCTACACCTTC. Translating gives CASRDRVYGYTF.